These T cell receptor beta chains were read from a single sample in a study of Graves' ophthalmopathy and Graves' hyperthyroidism. Each CDR3 protein gets one entry after TCRdb re-called the multiplex PCR reads with MiXCR. The sample holds some 520,000 distinct CDR3 sequences; approximately 14% are singletons and the top ten take more than 8.5%. The source material was blood. These receptor sequences come from a woman aged 25 to 45 with Graves' ophthalmopathy. Both conserved end residues are part of each CDR3. A D gene is named only where the DNA matches it firmly. Only part of the rows carry a size: once, few, many, or a class if the clone is expanded.

d_call	v_call	j_call	clone_size	cdr3_nt	cdr3_aa
NA	TRBV27	TRBJ1-5	few	TGTGCCAGCAGTCCGGACGTTCGTCAGCCCCAGCATTTT	CASSPDVRQPQHF
NA	TRBV7-9	TRBJ2-7	NA	TGTGCCAGCAGCTTATACAATTTAGCCGACGAGCAGTACTTC	CASSLYNLADEQYF
NA	TRBV2	TRBJ1-1	many	TGTGCCAGCATTCATGACAGGAACACTGAAGCTTTCTTT	CASIHDRNTEAFF
TRBD1	TRBV28	TRBJ1-1	many	TGTGCCAGCAGTCACGGACAGGGGTCGAGAGCTTTCTTT	CASSHGQGSRAFF
NA	TRBV6-1	TRBJ1-3	NA	TGTGCCAGCAGTGAACGGGAATCCGGAAGCACCATATATTTT	CASSERESGSTIYF
TRBD1	TRBV29-1	TRBJ2-5	NA	TGCAGCGTTGGACCGGGACAGGGAACGCCATCTAACAAAGAGACCCAGTACTTC	CSVGPGQGTPSNKETQYF
TRBD1	TRBV6-2/TRBV6-3	TRBJ1-2	NA	TGTGCCAGTTTAGGACAGGGTGGCTACACCTTC	CASLGQGGYTF
TRBD1	TRBV7-1	TRBJ2-2	NA	TGTGCCAGCAGCTCCTCCATTTCCGGGACAGGCCCAGCGAACACCGGGGAGCTGTTTTTT	CASSSSISGTGPANTGELFF
TRBD2	TRBV7-8	TRBJ2-2	NA	TGTGCCAGCAGGGTCTTGACTAGCGGGGGGGAAGTCACCGGGGAGCTGTTTTTT	CASRVLTSGGEVTGELFF
NA	TRBV27	TRBJ2-7	many	TGTGCCAGCAGTTTATCACCCCCGAGCTCCTACGAGCAGTACTTC	CASSLSPPSSYEQYF
NA	TRBV15	TRBJ2-2	NA	TGTGCCACCAGCAGGGAGACAGGGAGGCTCACCGGGGAGCTGTTTTTT	CATSRETGRLTGELFF
NA	TRBV6-5	TRBJ1-6	many	TGTGCCAGCAATAGAGGGGATTTCGGTAATTCACCCCTCCACTTT	CASNRGDFGNSPLHF
NA	TRBV30	TRBJ1-6	few	TGTGCCTGGCGACAGTATAATTCACCCCTCCACTTT	CAWRQYNSPLHF
TRBD2	TRBV30	TRBJ2-5	many	TGTGCCTGGAGGGGACTAGCGGCAGGCTTACAAGAGACCCAGTACTTC	CAWRGLAAGLQETQYF
TRBD1	TRBV4-1	TRBJ1-2	many	TGCGCCAGCAGGAAGGGACAGGGCTCCTATGGCTACACCTTC	CASRKGQGSYGYTF
TRBD1	TRBV28	TRBJ2-2	many	TGTGCCAGCAGTTCGCATACCGGGACAGGAAACACCGGGGAGCTGTTTTTT	CASSSHTGTGNTGELFF
NA	TRBV27	TRBJ2-7	many	TGTGCCAGCAGTTTCCAGGACGGTCTCTCCTACGAGCAGTACTTC	CASSFQDGLSYEQYF
TRBD2	TRBV20-1	TRBJ2-7	NA	TGCAGTGCTAGGGGCGGGGGAGATTTCTACGAGCAGTACTTC	CSARGGGDFYEQYF
NA	TRBV12-3/TRBV12-4	TRBJ1-5	many	TGTGCCAGCAGCCTCGGTCAGGGTCCCAATCAGCCCCAGCATTTT	CASSLGQGPNQPQHF
NA	TRBV19	TRBJ1-1	NA	TGTGCCAGTAGTATCCTACAGGGAGAAGCTTTCTTT	CASSILQGEAFF
TRBD1	TRBV27	TRBJ1-2	many	TGTGCCAGCGGAATAAGGGCCGGGACAGGGTTTAGTGGCTACACCTTC	CASGIRAGTGFSGYTF
TRBD2	TRBV6-5	TRBJ2-5	many	TGTGCCAGCACTTCTAGCGGGAGACCGTTAGAGACCCAGTACTTC	CASTSSGRPLETQYF
NA	TRBV6-1	TRBJ1-6	NA	TGTGCCGCCACGGACAGCCCTAATTCACCCCTCCACTTT	CAATDSPNSPLHF
TRBD1	TRBV30	TRBJ1-2	many	TGTGCCTGGAGTGTACCCGAGACAGGGTATGGCTACACCTTC	CAWSVPETGYGYTF
NA	TRBV6-2/TRBV6-3	TRBJ2-7	many	TGTGCCACCGGGGGACTTAGGTACGAGCAGTACTTC	CATGGLRYEQYF
NA	TRBV30	TRBJ1-3	NA	TGTGCCTGGAGTGTGGGTAGAAGAACTGGAAACACCATATATTTT	CAWSVGRRTGNTIYF
TRBD1	TRBV20-1	TRBJ1-2	NA	TGCAGTGTTAGAGAACCGGGACAGGGAAGCTATGGCTACACCTTC	CSVREPGQGSYGYTF
NA	TRBV27	TRBJ1-2	many	TGTGCCAGCGGTCAAATCAAGGGTGGCTACACCTTC	CASGQIKGGYTF
TRBD1	TRBV15	TRBJ1-2	many	TGTGCCACCAGCCCGGACAGGAACTATGGCTACACCTTC	CATSPDRNYGYTF
TRBD1	TRBV28	TRBJ1-6	many	TGTGCCAGCAGTAACCCAGGGGGCGCCGGTTCACCCCTCCACTTT	CASSNPGGAGSPLHF
NA	TRBV2	TRBJ2-7	many	TGTGCCAGCGGACAGAAGTTCTACGAGCAGTACTTC	CASGQKFYEQYF
TRBD1	TRBV7-6	TRBJ2-4	few	TGTGCCAGCAGCTCCGGGACAGGGGGTGCCAAAAACATTAAGTACTTC	CASSSGTGGAKNIKYF
NA	TRBV4-1	TRBJ2-7	NA	TGCGCCAGCAGCCAAATGGGGGGAACCTACGAGCAGTACTTC	CASSQMGGTYEQYF
TRBD2	TRBV4-1	TRBJ2-7	few	TGCGCCAGCAGCCAGCTTGCTAGCGGGATGAACGAGCAGTACTTC	CASSQLASGMNEQYF
NA	TRBV28	TRBJ1-2	many	TGTGCCAGCAGTTTATCAGGGATGGATGGCTACACCTTC	CASSLSGMDGYTF
NA	TRBV11-2	TRBJ1-1	NA	TGTGCCAGCAGCTTAGATATCCCCGCAGGGAAGGCTGAAGCTTTCTTT	CASSLDIPAGKAEAFF
TRBD2	TRBV28	TRBJ2-7	many	TGTGCCAGCAGGGATGAGCGGGAGAGAGGCGAGCAGTACTTC	CASRDERERGEQYF
NA	TRBV7-3	TRBJ2-5	many	TGTGCCAGCAGCCGGGGCGGGGTCGAGACCCAGTACTTC	CASSRGGVETQYF
NA	TRBV2	TRBJ2-2	few	TGTGCCAGCCAAACGGGGCGGGGGCGGAACACCGGGGAGCTGTTTTTT	CASQTGRGRNTGELFF
NA	TRBV24-1	TRBJ2-7	many	TGTGCCACCGCTGAGGCAGGGCTCAACGAGCAGTACTTC	CATAEAGLNEQYF
TRBD1	TRBV28	TRBJ1-2	many	TGTGCCAGCTCGGGACAGGGAGGCTATGGCTACACCTTC	CASSGQGGYGYTF
NA	TRBV6-5	TRBJ1-1	many	TGTGCCAGCAGTTACTCGCAGGGGATGGCCGAAGCTTTCTTT	CASSYSQGMAEAFF
TRBD2	TRBV4-1	TRBJ2-4	NA	TGCGCCAGCAGCCATACTAGCGGGAGCCACTTAGGCAAAAACATTCAGTACTTC	CASSHTSGSHLGKNIQYF
NA	TRBV12-3/TRBV12-4	TRBJ1-3	NA	TGTGCCAGCAGGGAAACAGGGAACTCTGGAAACACCATATATTTT	CASRETGNSGNTIYF
NA	TRBV3-1	TRBJ1-3	many	TGTGCCAGCAGCCAAGGACCAACAGCTGGAAACACCATATATTTT	CASSQGPTAGNTIYF
TRBD1	TRBV27	TRBJ1-2	many	TGTGCCAGCAGTCGCAGGGGGCATGGCTATGGCTACACCTTC	CASSRRGHGYGYTF
NA	TRBV7-2	TRBJ2-7	many	TGTGCCAGCAGCTTCTACCGGGACACCCAATACGAGCAGTACTTC	CASSFYRDTQYEQYF